This TCR beta chain was obtained from a study of cytomegalovirus exposure and HLA in healthy donors. Overall study findings and caveats: V- and J-gene trimming of TCR beta was linked (in a later analysis) to a missense DCLRE1C variant. Most CMV-associated TCR beta chains appeared HLA-restricted in a later analysis.

This cohort consisted of healthy bone marrow donors. This clone was seen only a few times. No antigen is known for it. Use of 60 Vbeta and 13 Jbeta primers characterized the PCR. Produced via immunoSEQ multiplex PCR; TCRdb's table is partial and in-frame only. The sample yields 130,000 to 150,000 clones, approximately 79% seen once. The germline V and J ends were trimmed by 3 bases and 10 bases, with 19 bases remaining between them. Germline lookup yields CDR1 GTSNPN and CDR2 SVGIG (reference sequence). CDR3 length equals 15 residues. The chain uses TRBV30 and TRBJ1-6; the D is unclear. The receptor was derived from a woman aged 30 to 39 in good health and CMV-seronegative. Material for sequencing was PBMCs. The CDR3 loop is CAWRHLGTTTSPLHF. The CDR3 DNA sequence: TGTGCCTGGAGACATCTAGGAACAACGACCTCACCCCTCCACTTT.